The T cell receptor beta chain described here comes from a study of T cell responses to AZD1222 COVID-19 vaccine. Study-level information: Second-dose intervals of approximately 4 or approximately 12 weeks were pooled. Study-wide results and limits: Donors in the cohort were predominantly white British and more often female, and clonal diversity was possibly underestimated. Spike regions recognized by vaccine-associated CD4 TCRs spanned the protein, led by 160-218 and 743-854.

In regard to this clone: What it binds is unknown.

The CDR3 loop spans 13 amino acids. The V gene's germline CDR1 is SGHNT and CDR2 YENEEA. J gave up 4 bases and V 6 bases, and 4 bases lay outside the gene matches. Assay used: immunoSEQ multiplex PCR; TCRdb lists only in-frame clones, some missing. The profile shows 80,000 or so clones, 70% to 85% of them singletons. The rearrangement links TRBV11-3 to TRBJ2-3; 7 positions match TRBD1. This TCR derives from an adult in good health. Source: peripheral blood, taken on day 0 of AZD1222 vaccination. The CDR3 region has the DNA TGTGCCAGCAGTATTCAGGGGGCAGATACGCAGTATTTT. It encodes CASSIQGADTQYF.